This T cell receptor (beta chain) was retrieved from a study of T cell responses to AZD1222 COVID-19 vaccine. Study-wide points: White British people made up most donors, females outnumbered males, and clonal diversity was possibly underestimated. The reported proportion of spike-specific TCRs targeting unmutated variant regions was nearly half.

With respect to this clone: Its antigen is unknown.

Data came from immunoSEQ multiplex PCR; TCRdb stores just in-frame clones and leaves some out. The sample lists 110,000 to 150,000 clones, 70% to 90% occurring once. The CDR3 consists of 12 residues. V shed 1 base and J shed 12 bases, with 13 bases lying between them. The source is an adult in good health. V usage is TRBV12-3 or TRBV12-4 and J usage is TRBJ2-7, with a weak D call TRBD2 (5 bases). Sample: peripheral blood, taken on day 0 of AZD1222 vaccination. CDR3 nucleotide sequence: TGTGCCAGCAGTTTAGTGGAGGCCCCCCCGTACTTC. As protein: CASSLVEAPPYF.